Presented here are 21 T cell receptor beta chains from one specimen sequenced in a study of cytomegalovirus exposure and HLA in healthy donors. Clones were sequenced by immunoSEQ multiplex PCR, and TCRdb holds only the in-frame ones, with some missing. The table shows 130,000 to 150,000 clones, with 70% to 90% occurring only once. Source material: PBMCs. Receptor source: a woman aged 30 to 39 in good health and CMV-seropositive.

This clone was seen a few times. The chain couples TRBV7-9 to TRBJ1-4, with D maybe TRBD1 (5 bases). In germline, CDR1 is SEHNR, CDR2 FQNEAQ (reference sequence). The CDR3 totals 18 residues. The V gene lost 5 bases and the J gene lost 4 bases, with 23 bases spanning the gap. CDR3 bases: TGTGCCAGCAGCCCCGACAGACCTACAAGAGGTGGTAATGAAAAACTGTTTTTT. Residues: CASSPDRPTRGGNEKLFF.

V gene TRBV6-1 combines with J gene TRBJ2-3; TRBD1 agrees at 9 bases. The CDR3 covers 13 residues. Germline V gives CDR1 MNHNS, CDR2 SASEGT. The V segment lost 9 bases and the J segment 1 base; nucleotides outside the gene matches: 2. The CDR3 coding sequence is TGTGCCAGTTGGACAGGGGGCACAGATACGCAGTATTTT. Its protein product is CASWTGGTDTQYF.

V gene TRBV5-1 combines with J gene TRBJ2-5; D possibly corresponds to TRBD1 (6 bases). Germline CDR1 SGHRS, CDR2 YFSETQ. This CDR3 has 15 amino acids. V was shortened by 2 bases and J by 0 bases, with 11 bases between the two germline ends. The CDR3 DNA is TGCGCCAGCAGCTTACAGGGAGCGTACCAAGAGACCCAGTACTTC. Amino acid sequence: CASSLQGAYQETQYF. Complete variable domain (other parts from reference TRBV5-1 and TRBJ2-5): KAGVTQTPRYLIKTRGQQVTLSCSPISGHRSVSWYQQTPGQGLQFLFEYFSETQRNKGNFPGRFSGRQFSNSRSEMNVSTLELGDSALYLCASSLQGAYQETQYFGPGTRLLVL.

The V gene is TRBV11-2, the J gene TRBJ2-7; 8 bases agree with TRBD2. V gave up 6 bases and J gave up 0 bases; unmatched junction bases: 10. The germline CDR1 and CDR2 sequences are SGHAT and FQNNGV. This CDR3 is 16 amino acids long. The CDR3 nucleotides are TGTGCCAGCAGGCCGACTAGCGCACACTTCTCCTACGAGCAGTACTTC. It is translated as CASRPTSAHFSYEQYF.

The chain links TRBV2 to TRBJ1-5; possible D gene TRBD1, 6 bases. With 2 bases removed from V and 0 bases from J, the gap between germline ends came to 14 bases. The V gene's germline CDR1 is SNHLY and CDR2 FYNNEI. The CDR3 sequence is 17 residues long. CDR3 amino acids: CASSEYRVPYSNQPQHF. The CDR3 coding sequence is TGTGCCAGCAGTGAATACAGGGTCCCCTATAGCAATCAGCCCCAGCATTTT.

This clone was seen a single time. V usage is TRBV5-1 and J usage is TRBJ2-1; no clear D gene. Germline V gene sequence: CDR1 SGHRS, CDR2 YFSETQ. V was pared by 0 bases and J by 7 bases, with 5 bases between. The CDR3 contains 12 residues. This CDR3 reads CASSLVRNEQFF. DNA of the CDR3: TGCGCCAGCAGCTTGGTACGGAATGAGCAGTTCTTC.

V and J are TRBV18 and TRBJ2-1; tentative D call: TRBD1 (6 bases). The V gene's germline CDR1 is KGHSH and CDR2 LQKENI. The CDR3 is made up of 12 amino acids. V was pared by 5 bases and J by 8 bases, with 10 bases between. In DNA, the CDR3 is TGTGCCAGCTCATACAGGGTGCATGAGCAGTTCTTC. As protein: CASSYRVHEQFF.

V is TRBV27 and J is TRBJ1-1; D might be TRBD1 (5 bases). The CDR3 has 15 residues. Trimming took 6 bases from V and 0 from J, leaving 14 bases between them. Germline V gene data show CDR1 as MNHEY and CDR2 as SMNVEV (reference sequence). In nucleotides, the CDR3 is TGTGCCAGCAGCGGCAGACAGCTTATGAACACTGAAGCTTTCTTT. Translation: CASSGRQLMNTEAFF.

The V call is TRBV4-1, the J call TRBJ1-1; unclear D gene. From germline, CDR1 is MGHRA and CDR2 YSYEKL. The V end was cut by 5 bases, the J end by 0 bases, with 13 bases between. There are 15 residues in the CDR3. Written as DNA, the CDR3 is TGCGCCAGCAGCTTCTCGGGAGGTATGAACACTGAAGCTTTCTTT. Encoded protein: CASSFSGGMNTEAFF.

V gene TRBV6-1 combines with J gene TRBJ1-1; the D is unclear. V gave up 8 bases and J gave up 4 bases, with 8 bases separating them. This CDR3 has 11 amino acids. CDR1 is MNHNS and CDR2 is SASEGT in the germline V gene. The DNA of the CDR3 is TGTGCCAGCCCGAGTCCCACTGAAGCTTTCTTT. Its translation is CASPSPTEAFF.

This CDR3 reads CASSSGGTGVYEQYF. The CDR3 DNA reads TGTGCCAGCAGTTCAGGAGGGACAGGGGTCTACGAGCAGTACTTC. The chain links TRBV28 to TRBJ2-7; 10 bases align to TRBD1. Germline CDR1 and CDR2: MDHEN and SYDVKM. The CDR3 runs 15 residues. With 4 bases clipped from V and 3 bases from J, the junction kept 6 bases outside the gene matches. Variable domain in full (rest from reference TRBV28 and TRBJ2-7): DVKVTQSSRYLVKRTGEKVFLECVQDMDHENMFWYRQDPGLGLRLIYFSYDVKMKEKGDIPEGYSVSREKKERFSLILESASTNQTSMYLCASSSGGTGVYEQYFGPGTRLTVT.

The V and J genes are TRBV28 and TRBJ2-3; possible D gene TRBD1, 7 bases. The germline CDR1 and CDR2 sequences are MDHEN and SYDVKM. Deletions cut 3 bases from V and 1 base from J, with 11 bases between. This CDR3 comprises 15 residues. CDR3 sequence: CASSFGGGGTDTQYF. CDR3 DNA: TGTGCCAGCAGTTTTGGAGGGGGCGGCACAGATACGCAGTATTTT.

The rearrangement links TRBV15 to TRBJ1-4, with a possible D match to TRBD1 (5 bases). The V gene lost 3 bases and the J gene lost 6 bases, with 14 bases spanning the gap. CDR3 length equals 15 residues. Germline V gene data show CDR1 as LNHNV and CDR2 as YYDKDF (reference sequence). CDR3 in DNA: TGTGCCACCAGCAGCCCTGGGGCCTGGGATGAAAAACTGTTTTTT. This translates into CATSSPGAWDEKLFF.

The V and J genes are TRBV4-1 and TRBJ1-2, with D uncertain. CDR1 and CDR2 (germline): MGHRA, YSYEKL. V lost 1 base, J lost 6 bases, and 15 bases lay in between. The CDR3 runs to 15 residues. CDR3 protein: CASSQGDRIADGYTF. As DNA, the CDR3 is TGCGCCAGCAGCCAAGGAGACCGAATAGCCGATGGCTACACCTTC.

The V gene is TRBV28, the J gene TRBJ2-1; 12 positions match TRBD2. Germline-derived CDR1 and CDR2 are MDHEN and SYDVKM. V was clipped by 4 bases and J by 5 bases; unmatched bases: 12. There are 18 residues in the CDR3. The CDR3 bases are TGTGCCAGCAGTTCCGACCTCTGGACTAGCGGGATTCACAATGAGCAGTTCTTC. It codes for CASSSDLWTSGIHNEQFF.

The V and J genes are TRBV27 and TRBJ1-4; 8 positions agree with TRBD1. V lost 5 bases and J lost 10; bases outside the gene matches: 18. The germline CDR1 and CDR2 sequences are MNHEY and SMNVEV (reference sequence). The CDR3 length is 17 residues. CDR3 sequence reads: CASSPGQGMGGGAKLFF. The CDR3 DNA reads TGTGCCAGCAGTCCCGGACAGGGAATGGGGGGTGGTGCAAAACTGTTTTTT.

The chain's CDR3 is CASSSGQGDYGYTF. The CDR3 DNA is TGTGCCAGCAGCTCGGGACAGGGGGACTATGGCTACACCTTC. The gene calls are TRBV7-8 and TRBJ1-2, with TRBD1 matching over 11 bases. V shed 4 bases, J shed 3 bases, and the junction held 1 base outside the gene matches. The germline gives CDR1 SGHVS, CDR2 FQNEAQ. The CDR3 runs to 14 residues.

The chain joins TRBV7-9 to TRBJ2-5, with 7 nucleotides matching TRBD2. There are 16 residues in the CDR3. V was clipped by 5 bases and J by 5 bases; unmatched bases: 14. Germline CDR1 and CDR2: SEHNR and FQNEAQ (reference sequence). CDR3 protein: CASSIYGLVDRETQYF. DNA for the CDR3: TGTGCCAGCAGCATCTACGGACTAGTCGATCGGGAGACCCAGTACTTC.

This rearrangement joins TRBV29-1 to TRBJ1-3, with TRBD1 as a possible D gene (5 bases). The CDR3 runs 12 residues. Trimming cost V 6 bases and J 11 bases, with 17 bases left between them. CDR1 is SQVTM and CDR2 is ANQGSEA in the germline V gene. The CDR3, as DNA: TGCAGCGTCCGCCAGGGCCAATCAGCCATATATTTT. Translated: CSVRQGQSAIYF.

This clone came up once. The rearrangement uses TRBV4-1 and TRBJ2-7; D may be TRBD2 (5 bases). Germline loops: CDR1 MGHRA, CDR2 YSYEKL. V was clipped by 2 bases and J by 5 bases, with 10 bases between them. This CDR3 is built from 13 residues. The CDR3 protein is CASSQWGADEQYF. CDR3 bases: TGCGCCAGCAGCCAATGGGGAGCCGACGAGCAGTACTTC.

This clone was seen a few times. The chain links TRBV6-1 to TRBJ2-5; 10 positions match TRBD1. This CDR3 comprises 13 residues. Trimming at V came to 11 bases and at J to 6 bases, leaving 9 bases not matched to a gene. Per the germline V gene, CDR1 is MNHNS and CDR2 is SASEGT. The CDR3 nucleotides read TGTGCCGCCTCCGACAGGGGGCTAAAGACCCAGTACTTC. Translating it yields CAASDRGLKTQYF.